The rows below give T cell receptor beta chains drawn from one sample of a study of vaccination effects on CD4 cells after COVID-19. No antigens are known for them. Sequenced by immunoSEQ multiplex PCR; TCRdb stores in-frame clones only, minus some. This table holds 74,000 or so clones, roughly 80% found once. The sequenced sample was CD4+ T cells from PBMCs cultured with SARS-CoV-2 spike peptides, obtained before COVID-19 vaccination. These receptor sequences come from a human donor who received a COVID-19 vaccine. CDR3s include the opening cysteine and the closing phenylalanine or tryptophan. D genes are given only for firm matches. Clone size, where shown, is once, few, many, or a class for clones that have expanded.

CDR3nt	CDR3aa	abundance	d_gene	v_gene	j_gene
TGTGCCAGCAGCGTAGAAGGACTAGCAAAAAGCGGGGAGCTGTTTTTT	CASSVEGLAKSGELFF	NA	TRBD2	TRBV9	TRBJ2-2
TGTGCCAGTAGCGGACAGGGAGGCGAAGCTTTCTTT	CASSGQGGEAFF	NA	TRBD1	TRBV19	TRBJ1-1
TGTGCCAGCAGCCCGGAGTGGACTGTTCGAAACACCATATATTTT	CASSPEWTVRNTIYF	NA	NA	TRBV5-8	TRBJ1-3
TGTGCCAGCAGTCAATACAATGAGCAGTTCTTC	CASSQYNEQFF	NA	NA	TRBV2	TRBJ2-1
TGTGCCAGTAGTATCCTAGGATCTGGGGCCAACGTCCTGACTTTC	CASSILGSGANVLTF	once	NA	TRBV19	TRBJ2-6
TGTGCCAGCAGCTTAAATACCCTAGTCTCCGGGGAGCTGTTTTTT	CASSLNTLVSGELFF	few	NA	TRBV7-2	TRBJ2-2
TGTGCCGCCCAGGGGGCCATTGGCTATGGCTACACCTTC	CAAQGAIGYGYTF	NA	TRBD1	TRBV10-3	TRBJ1-2
TGTGCCAGCAGCTTAGTAGGGGGCGACACCGGGGAGCTGTTTTTT	CASSLVGGDTGELFF	NA	TRBD1	TRBV7-3	TRBJ2-2
TGCGCCAGCAGCTTGTCGGGGGGGGTCTCCATAGCGCAGTATTTT	CASSLSGGVSIAQYF	NA	TRBD2	TRBV5-1	TRBJ2-3
TGTGCCAGCAGACAGCAGGGGGTTACTGGAAACACCATATATTTT	CASRQQGVTGNTIYF	NA	TRBD1	TRBV6-5	TRBJ1-3
TGCGCCAGCAGCTTGGGGTTTAGTAGCGGGGGGAAAGAGACCCAGTACTTC	CASSLGFSSGGKETQYF	NA	TRBD2	TRBV5-1	TRBJ2-5
TGTGCCAGCAGCGAGGGAATCGGAAACACCATATATTTT	CASSEGIGNTIYF	few	NA	TRBV7-8	TRBJ1-3
TGTGCCAACACAGGGTCTCCGGACGCTGGCTACACCTTC	CANTGSPDAGYTF	NA	NA	TRBV19	TRBJ1-2
TGTGCCAGCAGTACATTCCCGGACAGGGGGACTAATGAAAAACTGTTTTTT	CASSTFPDRGTNEKLFF	NA	TRBD1	TRBV28	TRBJ1-4
TGTGCCAGCAGCCCTGACCTAGCGGGGACCCAAGAGACCCAGTACTTC	CASSPDLAGTQETQYF	NA	TRBD2	TRBV7-2	TRBJ2-5
TGTGCCACCAGCTCCCCCGGGACAGCAGGTCGGGGGACCCAGTACTTC	CATSSPGTAGRGTQYF	NA	TRBD1	TRBV15	TRBJ2-5
TGTGCCACCAGTGATCCTTTACTTAACTATGGCTACACCTTC	CATSDPLLNYGYTF	few	NA	TRBV24-1	TRBJ1-2
TGTGCCAGCAGTTACTCGACAGGCAGGGAGATAGAGACCCAGTACTTC	CASSYSTGREIETQYF	once	NA	TRBV6-5	TRBJ2-5
TGCAGCGCCGCACTAGGGGCAGATACGCAGTATTTT	CSAALGADTQYF	NA	NA	TRBV29-1	TRBJ2-3
TGTGCCACTTCACGGTCAGCTAACTATGGCTACACCTTC	CATSRSANYGYTF	NA	NA	TRBV6-5	TRBJ1-2
TGTGCCAGCAGTCCAGGGGGCGATCAGCCCCAGCATTTT	CASSPGGDQPQHF	few	TRBD1	TRBV6-6	TRBJ1-5
TGTGCCACCAGCAATTATCCAGATACGCAGTATTTT	CATSNYPDTQYF	NA	NA	TRBV15	TRBJ2-3
TGCGCCAGCAGCCAGTCTAGGTTTGCTGAAGCTTTCTTT	CASSQSRFAEAFF	NA	NA	TRBV4-1	TRBJ1-1
TGTGCCATCGCGAATAGCGGGGGCACAGATACGCAGTATTTT	CAIANSGGTDTQYF	NA	TRBD2	TRBV10-3	TRBJ2-3
TGTGCCAGCAGTTTAAATGGAGAGACCCAGTACTTC	CASSLNGETQYF	NA	NA	TRBV28	TRBJ2-5
TGCAGCGTTGTATATAGGGGGGGGACAGATACGCAGTATTTT	CSVVYRGGTDTQYF	NA	NA	TRBV29-1	TRBJ2-3
TGTGCCAGCAGCCCAAGGGGGACAGGGAAAAACATTCAGTACTTC	CASSPRGTGKNIQYF	once	TRBD1	TRBV5-6	TRBJ2-4
TGTGCCAGCAGCCCCCTTGACTATGGCTACACCTTC	CASSPLDYGYTF	once	NA	TRBV7-8	TRBJ1-2
TGTGCCAGCAGCCCGCAAGGCAGTAACTATGGCTACACCTTC	CASSPQGSNYGYTF	NA	NA	TRBV7-8	TRBJ1-2
TGCGCCAGCAGCCAAATTCACAGTAGGCCCGTCGGGGATACGCAGTATTTT	CASSQIHSRPVGDTQYF	NA	NA	TRBV4-1	TRBJ2-3
TGTGCCTGGAGTAGCTGGCGGGGGGAGCAGTTCTTC	CAWSSWRGEQFF	once	TRBD2	TRBV30	TRBJ2-1
TGCGCCAGCAGCTTGGAAATCTTCGGGGAGACCCAGTACTTC	CASSLEIFGETQYF	NA	NA	TRBV5-1	TRBJ2-5
TGTGCCAGTAGTGGACTAGCTATCGGCACCGGGGAGCTGTTTTTT	CASSGLAIGTGELFF	NA	TRBD2	TRBV19	TRBJ2-2
TGCGCCAGCAGCTTGGTGGCAGGATCCAGTTCTGGAAACACCATATATTTT	CASSLVAGSSSGNTIYF	NA	NA	TRBV5-1	TRBJ1-3
TGCGCCAGCAGCAGGTTCAGCGGGGGGGCAGATACGCAGTATTTT	CASSRFSGGADTQYF	NA	TRBD2	TRBV5-1	TRBJ2-3
TGTGCCAGCAGGTCACAGGGGGCGGGGGCTAACTATGGCTACACCTTC	CASRSQGAGANYGYTF	NA	TRBD1	TRBV6-6	TRBJ1-2
TGCGCCAGCAGCCTACAGGGAACTGAAGCTTTCTTT	CASSLQGTEAFF	few	NA	TRBV5-1	TRBJ1-1
TGCGCCAGCAGTGAGTCGGCAAAGGGCGGGGAGCTGTTTTTT	CASSESAKGGELFF	once	NA	TRBV10-2	TRBJ2-2
TGTGCCAGCAGTCTAAGCAGTCCCTATGGCTACACCTTC	CASSLSSPYGYTF	NA	NA	TRBV7-9	TRBJ1-2
TGTGCCTGGAGTGTGGGGGGAGGGGGCGGCCAGCCCCAGCATTTT	CAWSVGGGGGQPQHF	NA	TRBD1	TRBV30	TRBJ1-5
TGTGCCAGCAAACCGGGACAGAACACCGGGGAGCTGTTTTTT	CASKPGQNTGELFF	NA	NA	TRBV28	TRBJ2-2
TGTGCCACCAGTGATTCTGGGACCTACGATACGCAGTATTTT	CATSDSGTYDTQYF	NA	NA	TRBV24-1	TRBJ2-3
TGCGCCAGCAGCTTGTTGGGTAACACCGGGGAGCTGTTTTTT	CASSLLGNTGELFF	NA	NA	TRBV5-1	TRBJ2-2
TGTGCCAGCAGCCTACCACGCGGGGGGGCCGGGGGTGAGCAGTTCTTC	CASSLPRGGAGGEQFF	NA	TRBD2	TRBV7-3	TRBJ2-1
TGTGCCAGCAATTTCTTTGAGGTGGGGAACACTGAAGCTTTCTTT	CASNFFEVGNTEAFF	NA	NA	TRBV5-5	TRBJ1-1